This T cell receptor beta chain stems from a study of human T cells and chemical hapten exposure. General study results and limits: Compared to controls, expanded TCRs made significantly more large clusters of similar CDR3s.

Comment on this clonotype: Its antigen is unidentified. A junction boundary mismatches the germline segment, possibly from a read error.

The library tagged each cDNA molecule with unique molecular identifiers. TCRdb recomputed calls from the RACE reads with MiXCR, one row per CDR3 protein. The profile covers about 160,000 distinct CDR3 sequences, with about a quarter appearing a single time and approximately 2.1% taken by the ten largest. Time point indicated: patch test 3, about 24 weeks after DPC sensitization. The treatment denotes: therapeutic diphenylcyclopropenone sensitization with weekly scalp DPC. Alopecia patients, 18 to 70 years old and DPC-suitable, served as donors. This CDR3 comprises 14 residues. The clonotype originates from a young woman with alopecia areata. Some clones in this sample may be carry-over from other donors' samples. The material was whole blood, obtained in connection with sensitization to the hapten diphenylcyclopropenone (DPC). J is TRBJ2-5 and V is TRBV12-3 or TRBV12-4, with 12 bases that match TRBD2. CDR3 DNA: TGTGCCAGCAGTCTAGCGGGAGGGCTAAAGACCCAGTACTTC. This codes for CASSLAGGLKTQYF.